This T cell receptor (beta chain) was retrieved from a study of cytomegalovirus exposure and HLA in healthy donors. The wider study: Earlier, 100 million to 130 million unique TCR beta sequences were recovered from approximately 180 million T cells by an analysis.

The PCR had 60 Vbeta and 13 Jbeta primers. Clones were read by immunoSEQ multiplex PCR, and TCRdb kept only the in-frame ones, dropping some. This sample has some 120,000 clones, with around three quarters found just once. Trimming took off 4 bases at V and 5 bases at J, with 21 bases between the two ends. CDR3 length: 16 residues. Germline-derived CDR1 and CDR2 are MGHRA and YSYEKL. V usage is TRBV4-1 and J usage is TRBJ2-7; tentative D call: TRBD2 (6 bases). Input material: PBMCs. This receptor was obtained from a man aged 25 to 40 in good health and CMV-seronegative. CDR3 sequence: CASSLLLAGRSHEQYF. CDR3 sequence (DNA): TGCGCCAGCAGCCTACTCTTGGCAGGGAGGAGCCACGAGCAGTACTTC.